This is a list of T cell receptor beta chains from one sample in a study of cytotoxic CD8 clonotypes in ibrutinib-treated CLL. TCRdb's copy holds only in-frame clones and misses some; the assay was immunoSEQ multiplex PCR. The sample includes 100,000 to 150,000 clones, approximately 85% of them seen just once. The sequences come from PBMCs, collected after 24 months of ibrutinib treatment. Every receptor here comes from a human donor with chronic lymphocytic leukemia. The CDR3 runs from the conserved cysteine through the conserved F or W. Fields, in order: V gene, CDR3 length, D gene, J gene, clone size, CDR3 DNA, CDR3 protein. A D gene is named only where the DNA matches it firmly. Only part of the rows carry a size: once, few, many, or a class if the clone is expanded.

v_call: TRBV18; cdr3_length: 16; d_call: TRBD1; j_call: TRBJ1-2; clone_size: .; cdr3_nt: TGTGCCAGCTCACCACCTCAGGGGACAGGATTCTATGGCTACACCTTC; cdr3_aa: CASSPPQGTGFYGYTF
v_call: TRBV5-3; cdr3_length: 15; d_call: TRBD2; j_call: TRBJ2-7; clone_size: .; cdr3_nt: TGTGCCAGAAGCCGACCAAAGCGGGGCATCTACGAGCAGTACTTC; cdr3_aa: CARSRPKRGIYEQYF
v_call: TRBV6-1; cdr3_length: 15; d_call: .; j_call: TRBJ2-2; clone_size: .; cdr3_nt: TGTGCCAGCAGTGATGCGGGCACTGGGACCGGGGAGCTGTTTTTT; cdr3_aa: CASSDAGTGTGELFF
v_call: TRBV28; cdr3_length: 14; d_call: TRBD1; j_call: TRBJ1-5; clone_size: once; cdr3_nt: TGTGCCAGCAGGGCCGGGACAGGGGGGCAGCCCCAGCATTTT; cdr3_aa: CASRAGTGGQPQHF
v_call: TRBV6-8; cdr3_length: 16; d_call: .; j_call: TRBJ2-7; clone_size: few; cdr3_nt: TGTGCCAGCAGTTACAAGGCCGGGACCCCTTCCTACGAGCAGTACTTC; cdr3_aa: CASSYKAGTPSYEQYF
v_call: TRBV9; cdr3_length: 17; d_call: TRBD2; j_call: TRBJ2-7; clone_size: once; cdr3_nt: TGTGCCAGCAGCGCGAATCCCGGGACTAGCGGGACCTACGAGCAGTACTTC; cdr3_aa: CASSANPGTSGTYEQYF
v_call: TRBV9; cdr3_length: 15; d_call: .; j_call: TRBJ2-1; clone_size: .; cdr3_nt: TGTGCCAGCAGCGTAGGGCTAGCGTCGAATAATGAGCAGTTCTTC; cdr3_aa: CASSVGLASNNEQFF
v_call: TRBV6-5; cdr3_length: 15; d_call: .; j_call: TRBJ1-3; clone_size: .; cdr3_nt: TGTGCCAGCCAAAGAGCCCTCCACTCTGGAAACACCATATATTTT; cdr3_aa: CASQRALHSGNTIYF
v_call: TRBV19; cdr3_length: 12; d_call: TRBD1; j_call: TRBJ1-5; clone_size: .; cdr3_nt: TGTGCCAGACAGGGGCTTCAGCAGCCCCAGCATTTT; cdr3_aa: CARQGLQQPQHF
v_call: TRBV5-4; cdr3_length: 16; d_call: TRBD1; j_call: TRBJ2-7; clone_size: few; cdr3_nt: TGTGCCAGCAGCTTGACAAGATGGACAGGGGTTGGCGAGCAGTACTTC; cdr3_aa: CASSLTRWTGVGEQYF
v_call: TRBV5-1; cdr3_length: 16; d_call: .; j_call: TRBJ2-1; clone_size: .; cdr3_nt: TGCGCCAGCAGCTTGGTCTCGGACAGTCGGGACGGGGAGCAGTTCTTC; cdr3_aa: CASSLVSDSRDGEQFF
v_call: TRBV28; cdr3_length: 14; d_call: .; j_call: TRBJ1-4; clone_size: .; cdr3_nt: TGTGCCAGCTATCCTACTGACGAGGGTGGAAAACTGTTTTTT; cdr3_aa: CASYPTDEGGKLFF
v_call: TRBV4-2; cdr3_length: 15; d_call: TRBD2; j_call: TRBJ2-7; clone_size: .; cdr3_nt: TGTGCCAGCAGCCAAGAGGTTGGCGGGAGTAGGGAGCAGTACTTC; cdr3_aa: CASSQEVGGSREQYF
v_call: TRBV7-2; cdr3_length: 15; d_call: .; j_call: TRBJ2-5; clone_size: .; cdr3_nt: TGTGCCAGCAGCAGACCTAACTCCCCCCGGGAGACCCAGTACTTC; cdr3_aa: CASSRPNSPRETQYF
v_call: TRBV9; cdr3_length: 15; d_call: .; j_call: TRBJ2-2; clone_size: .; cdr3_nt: TGTGCTAGCAGCGTAGAAGGTAGACGCACCGGGGAGCTGTTTTTT; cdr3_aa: CASSVEGRRTGELFF
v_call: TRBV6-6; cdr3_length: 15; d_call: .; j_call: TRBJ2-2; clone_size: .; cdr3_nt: TGTGCCAGCAGTACGTATACGCCGAACACCGGGGAGCTGTTTTTT; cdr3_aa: CASSTYTPNTGELFF
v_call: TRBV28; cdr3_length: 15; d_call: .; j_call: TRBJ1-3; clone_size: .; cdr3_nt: TGTGCCAGCAGTTTATTAGCGAGCTCTGGAAACACCATATATTTT; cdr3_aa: CASSLLASSGNTIYF
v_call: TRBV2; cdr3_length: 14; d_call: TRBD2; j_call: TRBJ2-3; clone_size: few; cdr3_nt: TGTGCCAGCAAAGCTAGCGGGGGGGCGGATACGCAGTATTTT; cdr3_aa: CASKASGGADTQYF
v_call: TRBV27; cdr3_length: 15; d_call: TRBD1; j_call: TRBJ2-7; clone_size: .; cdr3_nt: TGTGCCAGCAGGACCGACAGGGGGTCTTCCTACGAGCAGTACTTC; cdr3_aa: CASRTDRGSSYEQYF
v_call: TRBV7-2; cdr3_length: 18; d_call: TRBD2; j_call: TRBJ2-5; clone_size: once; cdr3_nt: TGTGCCAGCAGTTCTCTAAGACGACTAGCAAGGGTCCAAGAGACCCAGTACTTC; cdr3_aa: CASSSLRRLARVQETQYF
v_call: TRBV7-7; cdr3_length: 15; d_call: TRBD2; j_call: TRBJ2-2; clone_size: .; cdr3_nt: TGTGCCAGCAGCCGTGCGGGGGCGAACACCGGGGAGCTGTTTTTT; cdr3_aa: CASSRAGANTGELFF
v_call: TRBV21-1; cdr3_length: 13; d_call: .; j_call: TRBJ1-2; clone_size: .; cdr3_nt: TGTGCCAGGCACGGCGGGGTGGCCTATGGCTACACCTTC; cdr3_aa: CARHGGVAYGYTF
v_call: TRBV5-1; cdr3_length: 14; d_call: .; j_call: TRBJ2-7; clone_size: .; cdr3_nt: TGCGCCAGCAGCTTTGGGGGGAGAGGCGACGAGCAGTACTTC; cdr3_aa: CASSFGGRGDEQYF
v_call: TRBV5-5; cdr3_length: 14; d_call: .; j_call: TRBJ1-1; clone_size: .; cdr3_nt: TGTGCCAGCCAGTGGGGGGTAACGAACACTGAAGCTTTCTTT; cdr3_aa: CASQWGVTNTEAFF
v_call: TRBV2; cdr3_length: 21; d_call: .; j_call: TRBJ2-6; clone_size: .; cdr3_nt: TGTGCCAGCAGTGAGAAACTTGAGGGGGGCAGCATATACTCTGGGGCCAACGTCCTGACTTTC; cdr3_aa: CASSEKLEGGSIYSGANVLTF